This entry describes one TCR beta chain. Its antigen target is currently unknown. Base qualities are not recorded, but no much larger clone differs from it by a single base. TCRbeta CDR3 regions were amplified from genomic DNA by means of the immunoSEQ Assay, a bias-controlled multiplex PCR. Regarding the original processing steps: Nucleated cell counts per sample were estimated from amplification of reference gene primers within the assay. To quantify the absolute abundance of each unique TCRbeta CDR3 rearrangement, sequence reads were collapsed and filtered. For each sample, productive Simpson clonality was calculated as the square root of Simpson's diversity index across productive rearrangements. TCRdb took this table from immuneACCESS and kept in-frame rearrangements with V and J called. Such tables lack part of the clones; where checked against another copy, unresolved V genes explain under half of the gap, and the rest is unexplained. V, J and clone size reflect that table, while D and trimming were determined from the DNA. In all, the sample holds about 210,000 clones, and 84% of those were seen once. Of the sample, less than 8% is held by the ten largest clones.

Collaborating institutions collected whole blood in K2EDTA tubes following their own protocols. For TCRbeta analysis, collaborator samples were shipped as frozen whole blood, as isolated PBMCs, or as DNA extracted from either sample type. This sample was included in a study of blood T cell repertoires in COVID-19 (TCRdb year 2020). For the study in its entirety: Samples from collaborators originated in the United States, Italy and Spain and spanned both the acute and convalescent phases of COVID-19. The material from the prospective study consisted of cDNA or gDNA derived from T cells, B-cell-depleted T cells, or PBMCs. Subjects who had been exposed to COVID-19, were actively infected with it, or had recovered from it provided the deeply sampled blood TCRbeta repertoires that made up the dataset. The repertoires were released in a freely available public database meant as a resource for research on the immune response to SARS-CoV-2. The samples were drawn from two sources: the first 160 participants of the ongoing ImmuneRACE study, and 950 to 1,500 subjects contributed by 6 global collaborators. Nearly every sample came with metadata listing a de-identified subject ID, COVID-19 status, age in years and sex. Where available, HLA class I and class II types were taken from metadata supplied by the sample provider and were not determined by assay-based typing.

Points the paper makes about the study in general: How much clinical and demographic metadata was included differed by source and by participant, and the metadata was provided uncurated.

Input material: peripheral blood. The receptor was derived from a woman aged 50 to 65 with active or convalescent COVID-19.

The CDR3 amino acid sequence is: CASSLDVFRVRGPTNYGYTF. The nucleotides read TGCGCCAGCAGCTTGGATGTGTTTAGGGTCAGGGGCCCAACTAACTATGGCTACACCTTC. The chain joins TRBV5-1 to TRBJ1-2; tentative D gene TRBD1, with 6 bases matching. V gives up 0 bases and J gives up 0 bases, and the segment between their germline ends measures 24 bases. The cysteine opens and the phenylalanine closes a CDR3 of 20 amino acids. Only the CDR3 part of the read is kept: 60 bases, read in frame from the first base. As encoded in the germline V gene, CDR1 is SGHRS while CDR2 is YFSETQ. Where the CDR3 stops, the reference TRBV5-1 and TRBJ1-2 genes take over; the full variable domain is KAGVTQTPRYLIKTRGQQVTLSCSPISGHRSVSWYQQTPGQGLQFLFEYFSETQRNKGNFPGRFSGRQFSNSRSEMNVSTLELGDSALYLCASSLDVFRVRGPTNYGYTFGSGTRLTVV.